This T cell receptor beta chain was obtained from a study of T cell responses to AZD1222 COVID-19 vaccine. A remark on this clone: Its antigen is undetermined.

Study-level results: Close to half of all spike-specific TCRs reportedly target regions of the variants that are unmutated.

Unmatched junction bases numbered 8, after V lost 0 bases and J lost 3 bases. The CDR3 loop spans 18 amino acids. In germline, CDR1 is SGHRS, CDR2 YFSETQ. Here immunoSEQ multiplex PCR was the method, and the copy in TCRdb shows in-frame clones only, minus some. The profile shows 130,000 to 150,000 clones, approximately 90% of them singletons. This material consisted of peripheral blood, taken on day 0 of AZD1222 vaccination. The chain couples TRBV5-1 to TRBJ2-2; 10 bases map to TRBD2. The receptor was derived from an adult in good health. The CDR3 nucleotides are TGCGCCAGCAGCTTGGTTCCAGCGGGGGGGCTGGACACCGGGGAGCTGTTTTTT. Encoded protein: CASSLVPAGGLDTGELFF.